Here is one TCR beta chain with its context. The sample originates from a study of blood T cell repertoires in COVID-19. Study-level background: The origin of the acute and convalescent COVID-19 samples was the United States, Italy and Spain. PBMCs, B-cell-depleted T cells, or T cells provided the cDNA or gDNA that made up the material.

The CDR3 runs 15 residues. V gave up 7 bases and J gave up 1 base, with 17 bases separating them. CDR1 and CDR2 from the germline V gene are SGHRS and YFSETQ. Per the authors' pipeline: Reference gene primer amplification in the assay estimated nucleated cell counts. The table came from immunoSEQ multiplex PCR; TCRdb's copy has only in-frame clones and leaves some out. Clone size and the V and J calls come from that table; the DNA yielded D and trimming. The table records roughly 200,000 clones, roughly 80% of them present only once. This clonotype was obtained from a man aged 45-65 years with active or convalescent COVID-19. Sequencing was done on a sample of peripheral blood. The chain recombines TRBV5-1 with TRBJ1-1, with a possible D match to TRBD1 (5 bases). The CDR3 nucleotides are TGCGCCAGCTGCCGGTTGGGCAGGGCGAACACTGAAGCTTTCTTT. This encodes CASCRLGRANTEAFF.